These T cell receptor beta chains were read from a single sample in a study of shared clonotypes between healthy human individuals. The protocol was immunoSEQ multiplex PCR, while the TCRdb copy is restricted to in-frame clones and leaves out a portion. The top ten hold about 0.45% of the sample, which has approximately 1.4 million clones, roughly 98% seen once. Sequenced material: naive CD4+ T cells sorted from blood. The origin of the receptors is a young man in good health. CDR3s include the opening cysteine and the closing phenylalanine or tryptophan. The D gene is left open where the match is weak. Clone size is stated in some rows and not others, as once, few, many or a class when expanded.

once	TRBV5-1	TRBJ1-3	TRBD1	CASSKGGAGNTIYF	TGCGCCAGCAGCAAAGGGGGCGCCGGAAACACCATATATTTT
.	TRBV7-3	TRBJ2-6	.	CASSRYTGANVLTF	TGTGCCAGCAGCCGCTATACTGGGGCCAACGTCCTGACTTTC
.	TRBV20-1	TRBJ2-1	.	CSAPGRPEQFF	TGCAGTGCACCAGGCCGCCCTGAGCAGTTCTTC
.	TRBV5-1	TRBJ2-2	TRBD1	CASSLAFGTGKGNTGELFF	TGCGCCAGCAGCTTGGCCTTTGGGACAGGGAAGGGGAACACCGGGGAGCTGTTTTTT
.	TRBV7-9	TRBJ2-1	.	CASSLLTGRSSYNEQFF	TGTGCCAGCAGCTTACTGACCGGGCGGAGCTCCTACAATGAGCAGTTCTTC
.	TRBV7-9	TRBJ2-7	TRBD1	CASSAPGQNYEQYF	TGTGCCAGCAGCGCCCCGGGACAGAACTACGAGCAGTACTTC
.	TRBV15	TRBJ1-1	.	CATSRDPLNTEAFF	TGTGCCACCAGCAGAGATCCACTGAACACTGAAGCTTTCTTT
.	TRBV30	TRBJ2-2	.	CAWTSGQKNTGELFF	TGTGCCTGGACCTCAGGCCAAAAGAACACCGGGGAGCTGTTTTTT
.	TRBV5-1	TRBJ2-1	TRBD2	CASSTGTSGSWNEQFF	TGCGCCAGCAGCACCGGGACTAGCGGGAGCTGGAATGAGCAGTTCTTC
.	TRBV10-2	TRBJ2-7	.	CASARLGSYEQYF	TGCGCCAGCGCACGACTAGGCTCCTACGAGCAGTACTTC
.	TRBV7-9	TRBJ1-5	.	CASSMVLTEGGPQHF	TGTGCCAGCAGCATGGTCCTAACCGAGGGAGGGCCCCAGCATTTT
.	TRBV5-1	TRBJ1-1	.	CASSSNPGTDTEAFF	TGCGCCAGCAGCTCCAACCCGGGGACCGACACTGAAGCTTTCTTT
.	TRBV7-9	TRBJ2-7	.	CASSLSGSTYEQYF	TGTGCCAGCAGCTTGAGCGGAAGTACCTACGAGCAGTACTTC
.	TRBV29-1	TRBJ2-3	.	CSVRKTDTQYF	TGCAGCGTACGGAAGACAGATACGCAGTATTTT
.	TRBV9	TRBJ2-3	.	CASSVSGDTQYF	TGTGCCAGCAGCGTTTCGGGGGATACGCAGTATTTT
.	TRBV6-5	TRBJ2-7	TRBD1	CASRRDRQGAREQYF	TGTGCCAGCAGAAGGGACCGCCAGGGGGCGCGGGAGCAGTACTTC
.	TRBV5-1	TRBJ1-2	TRBD1	CASSREGTGEPGYTF	TGCGCCAGCAGCCGAGAAGGGACAGGGGAACCTGGCTACACCTTC
.	TRBV29-1	TRBJ1-4	.	CSVTRKGGEKLFF	TGCAGCGTAACACGAAAGGGTGGTGAAAAACTGTTTTTT
once	TRBV29-1	TRBJ1-3	.	CSVVGISGNTIYF	TGCAGCGTTGTAGGGATTTCCGGAAACACCATATATTTT
.	TRBV7-9	TRBJ1-4	TRBD1	CASTGQGNEKLFF	TGTGCCAGCACGGGACAGGGGAATGAAAAACTGTTTTTT
once	TRBV7-9	TRBJ2-1	TRBD2	CASSLVGLAENNEQFF	TGTGCCAGCAGCTTAGTGGGACTAGCGGAAAACAATGAGCAGTTCTTC
.	TRBV5-1	TRBJ1-5	.	CASSLSGDDQPQHF	TGCGCCAGCAGCTTGAGTGGGGATGATCAGCCCCAGCATTTT
.	TRBV5-6	TRBJ2-5	.	CASTPVGEEETQYF	TGTGCCAGCACGCCCGTCGGGGAGGAGGAGACCCAGTACTTC
once	TRBV5-1	TRBJ2-3	TRBD2	CASSLGSGSGADTQYF	TGCGCCAGCAGCTTGGGGAGCGGGAGCGGAGCAGATACGCAGTATTTT
once	TRBV28	TRBJ1-4	.	CASSSRFFYWTQTSGATNEKLFF	TGTGCCAGCAGTTCGCGATTTTTCTACTGGACCCAGACCTCAGGCGCAACTAATGAAAAACTGTTTTTT
.	TRBV5-1	TRBJ2-3	.	CASSQDSTTDTQYF	TGCGCCAGCAGCCAGGACTCTACCACAGATACGCAGTATTTT
.	TRBV18	TRBJ1-2	TRBD1	CASSPDRAYGYTF	TGTGCCAGCTCACCAGACAGGGCTTATGGCTACACCTTC
.	TRBV5-3	TRBJ2-1	.	CARSLARYNEQFF	TGTGCCAGAAGCTTGGCGCGATACAATGAGCAGTTCTTC
.	TRBV11-2	TRBJ2-7	.	CASSLDRRVPEQYF	TGTGCCAGCAGCTTAGACCGCAGGGTCCCCGAGCAGTACTTC
.	TRBV9	TRBJ1-4	.	CASSVAVGGNEKLFF	TGTGCCAGCAGCGTAGCGGTGGGGGGGAATGAAAAACTGTTTTTT
.	TRBV9	TRBJ2-2	TRBD2	CASSPLAGADTGELFF	TGTGCCAGCAGCCCCCTAGCGGGAGCTGACACCGGGGAGCTGTTTTTT
.	TRBV19	TRBJ2-7	.	CASSPDILYEQYF	TGTGCCAGTAGTCCGGACATCCTTTACGAGCAGTACTTC
.	TRBV18	TRBJ2-7	TRBD2	CASSPLAGGNTDYEQYF	TGTGCCAGCTCACCACTAGCGGGAGGGAATACGGACTACGAGCAGTACTTC
.	TRBV20-1	TRBJ1-1	.	CSGSEAFF	TGCAGTGGGTCTGAAGCTTTCTTT
.	TRBV6-1	TRBJ2-5	TRBD1	CASSQDRVVETQYF	TGTGCCAGCAGCCAAGACAGGGTGGTAGAGACCCAGTACTTC
.	TRBV27	TRBJ2-3	TRBD2	CASRIAGGRPDTQYF	TGTGCCAGCAGGATAGCGGGAGGACGGCCAGATACGCAGTATTTT
once	TRBV7-8	TRBJ1-5	TRBD1	CASSLAGTGNQPQHF	TGTGCCAGCAGCTTAGCGGGGACAGGCAATCAGCCCCAGCATTTT
.	TRBV28	TRBJ1-5	.	CASSPYDQPQHF	TGTGCCAGCAGTCCTTACGATCAGCCCCAGCATTTT
.	TRBV25-1	TRBJ1-4	.	CASRDRGSEKLFF	TGTGCCAGCAGGGACAGAGGCAGTGAAAAACTGTTTTTT
.	TRBV30	TRBJ2-7	TRBD2	CAWSGGGDEQYF	TGTGCCTGGAGTGGCGGGGGGGACGAGCAGTACTTC
.	TRBV5-1	TRBJ1-1	.	CASSLGGAGMNTEAFF	TGCGCCAGCAGCTTGGGCGGGGCGGGAATGAACACTGAAGCTTTCTTT
once	TRBV5-1	TRBJ1-2	.	CASSLEGGAGYGYTF	TGCGCCAGCAGCTTGGAGGGGGGCGCTGGCTATGGCTACACCTTC
.	TRBV28	TRBJ1-5	.	CASRAGGAVYSNQPQHF	TGTGCCAGCCGGGCAGGAGGAGCCGTTTATAGCAATCAGCCCCAGCATTTT
.	TRBV7-6	TRBJ2-3	.	CASSLGVGPTDTQYF	TGTGCCAGCAGCTTAGGAGTAGGACCCACAGATACGCAGTATTTT
.	TRBV7-2	TRBJ2-3	TRBD2	CASSFSGTSGTDTQYF	TGTGCCAGCAGCTTTTCTGGGACTAGCGGTACAGATACGCAGTATTTT
.	TRBV7-6	TRBJ2-7	.	CASSLARGSYEQYF	TGTGCCAGCAGCTTAGCGCGGGGCTCCTACGAGCAGTACTTC
.	TRBV7-6	TRBJ1-5	.	CASSSSPGASSNQPQHF	TGTGCCAGCAGCTCCTCCCCGGGGGCGTCTAGCAATCAGCCCCAGCATTTT
.	TRBV19	TRBJ2-1	.	CASRPWEGGEQFF	TGTGCCAGCCGGCCGTGGGAGGGGGGCGAGCAGTTCTTC